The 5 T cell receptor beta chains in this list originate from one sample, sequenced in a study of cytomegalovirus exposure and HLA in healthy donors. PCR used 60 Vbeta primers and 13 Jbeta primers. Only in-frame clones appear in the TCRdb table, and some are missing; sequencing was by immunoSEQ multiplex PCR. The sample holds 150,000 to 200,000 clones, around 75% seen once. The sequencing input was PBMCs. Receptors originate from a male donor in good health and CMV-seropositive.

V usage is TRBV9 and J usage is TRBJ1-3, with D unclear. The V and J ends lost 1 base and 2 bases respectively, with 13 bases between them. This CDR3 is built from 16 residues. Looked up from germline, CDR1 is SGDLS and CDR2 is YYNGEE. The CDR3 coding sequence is TGTGCCAGCAGCGTAAGGGAGGCATACGCTGGAAACACCATATATTTT. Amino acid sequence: CASSVREAYAGNTIYF.

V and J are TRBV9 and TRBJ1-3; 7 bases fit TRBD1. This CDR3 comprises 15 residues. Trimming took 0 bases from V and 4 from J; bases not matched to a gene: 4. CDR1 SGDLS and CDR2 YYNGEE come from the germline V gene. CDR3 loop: CASSVEGANGNTIYF. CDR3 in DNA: TGTGCCAGCAGCGTAGAGGGGGCGAACGGAAACACCATATATTTT.

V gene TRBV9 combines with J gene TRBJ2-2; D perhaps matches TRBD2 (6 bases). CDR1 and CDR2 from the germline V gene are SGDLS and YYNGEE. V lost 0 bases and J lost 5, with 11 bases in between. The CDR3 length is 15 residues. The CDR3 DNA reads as TGTGCCAGCAGCGTAGTCGGAGGGTTAACCGGGGAGCTGTTTTTT. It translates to CASSVVGGLTGELFF.

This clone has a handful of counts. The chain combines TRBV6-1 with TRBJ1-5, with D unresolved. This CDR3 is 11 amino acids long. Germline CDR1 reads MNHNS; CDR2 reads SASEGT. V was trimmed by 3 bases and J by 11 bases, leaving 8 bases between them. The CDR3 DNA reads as TGTGCCAGCAGTGAGACTTTGGCCCAGCATTTT. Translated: CASSETLAQHF.

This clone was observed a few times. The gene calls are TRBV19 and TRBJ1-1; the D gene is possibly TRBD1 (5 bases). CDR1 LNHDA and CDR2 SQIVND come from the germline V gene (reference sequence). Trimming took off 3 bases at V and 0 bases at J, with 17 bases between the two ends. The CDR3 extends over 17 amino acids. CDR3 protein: CASSIPGPTILNTEAFF. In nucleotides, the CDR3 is TGTGCCAGTAGTATCCCAGGGCCAACCATTTTGAACACTGAAGCTTTCTTT.